This T cell receptor beta chain was recovered during a study of blood T cells in healthy people across ages. Study findings and constraints: Those diversity estimates obtained from one million T cells were thought to be underestimates.

As to this clonotype: Its cognate antigen is unknown.

Using a J-beta primer mix together with a sample-barcoded 5' primer, a second PCR was run for roughly 6 to 12 cycles. Researchers report that each sample yielded at least 2.5 million CDR3-containing paired-end reads. MiXCR was run by TCRdb on the 5' RACE reads, yielding one entry per CDR3 protein. The sample contains about 970,000 distinct CDR3 sequences, roughly half of which appear only once. The CDR3 spans 19 residues. The trim removed 0 bases at V and 5 bases at J, leaving 12 bases unmatched. Germline V gene data show CDR1 as LNHNV and CDR2 as YYDKDF (reference sequence). The receptor was isolated from a woman in her fifties or sixties in good health. Sequencing used blood. The chain combines TRBV15 with TRBJ2-5, with TRBD2 matching 13 bases. In nucleotides, the CDR3 is TGTGCCACCAGCAGAGATCTACTAGCGGGAGGGCTGGTATGGGAGACCCAGTACTTC. It encodes CATSRDLLAGGLVWETQYF.